This T cell receptor beta chain was obtained from a study of siplizumab effects on memory and regulatory T cells. Regarding the study as a whole: Only a minority of proliferating CD4+ or CD8+ clones had an assignable naive or memory phenotype, with roughly 75-95% lacking one.

Germline assignment: CDR1 MNHNY and CDR2 SVGAGI (reference sequence). The CDR3 is made up of 15 amino acids. Trimming left V 7 bases short and J 3 bases short, with 15 bases between. The data were produced by immunoSEQ multiplex PCR, yet TCRdb's version contains in-frame clones alone and is incomplete. The repertoire holds about 18,000 clones, with 44% as singletons. This clone was recorded a few times. What it recognizes is unknown. Mixed lymphocyte reaction cells underwent 6 to 7 days of coculture at 37°C. The chain joins TRBV6-6 to TRBJ2-2; TRBD1 might be the D (5 bases). The TCR originated in a human donor in good health; the cells came from an allogeneic mixed lymphocyte reaction. Some clones in this sample may be carry-over from other donors' samples. The sample was CFSE-low (dividing) CD4+ T cells sorted from an allogeneic mixed lymphocyte reaction. The CDR3 loop is CASNPPRVDTGELFF. CDR3 coding DNA: TGTGCCAGCAATCCACCCAGGGTCGACACCGGGGAGCTGTTTTTT.